This T cell receptor beta chain was sequenced during a study of blood T cell repertoires in COVID-19. In the study overall: Samples taken during acute and convalescent COVID-19 were collected in the United States, Italy and Spain.

The germline CDR1 and CDR2 sequences are SGHRS and YFSETQ. The CDR3 length is 13 residues. V was shortened by 4 bases and J by 7 bases, with 12 bases between the two germline ends. In the study's own analysis: How many nucleated cells were present was estimated from reference gene primer amplification. Assay used: immunoSEQ multiplex PCR; TCRdb lists only in-frame clones, some missing. From that table come the V and J calls and clone size; the DNA was used to work out D and trimming. This table holds some 210,000 clones, around 84% found once. V usage is TRBV5-1 and J usage is TRBJ2-1; possibly TRBD1 for D (7 bases). The TCR comes from a human donor in a cohort sampled during active COVID-19. The specimen was peripheral blood. The CDR3 nucleotides are TGCGCCAGCAGCGGAGGGGGCAGGAATGAGCAGTTCTTC. Translating gives CASSGGGRNEQFF.